This T cell receptor (beta chain) stems from a study of T cell changes during pregnancy in multiple sclerosis. Generated by immunoSEQ multiplex PCR, the TCRdb table keeps only in-frame clones and is missing some. The sample carries more than 80,000 clones, more than 90% recorded once. CDR1 SGHRS and CDR2 YFSETQ come from the germline V gene. Trimming removed 0 bases from V and 2 bases from J, with 5 bases in between. The CDR3 length is 14 residues. Here the sequenced sample was peripheral blood, taken in the second trimester of pregnancy. The sequence was collected from a female donor with multiple sclerosis, enrolled in a pregnancy study. The chain employs TRBV5-1 and TRBJ2-2; no firm D call. The CDR3 DNA reads as TGCGCCAGCAGCTTGGAAGCTAACACCGGGGAGCTGTTTTTT. Protein product: CASSLEANTGELFF.